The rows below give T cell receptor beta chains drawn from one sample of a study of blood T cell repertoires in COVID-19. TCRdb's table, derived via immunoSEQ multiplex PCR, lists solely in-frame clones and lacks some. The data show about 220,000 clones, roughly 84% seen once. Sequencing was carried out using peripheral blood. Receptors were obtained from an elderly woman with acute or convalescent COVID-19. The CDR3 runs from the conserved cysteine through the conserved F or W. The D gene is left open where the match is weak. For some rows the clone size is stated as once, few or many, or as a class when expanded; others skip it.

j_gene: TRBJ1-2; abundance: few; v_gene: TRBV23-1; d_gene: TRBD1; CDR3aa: CASTPRGTGGLSNYGYTF; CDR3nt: TGCGCCAGCACCCCTCGGGGGACAGGGGGTCTATCTAACTATGGCTACACCTTC
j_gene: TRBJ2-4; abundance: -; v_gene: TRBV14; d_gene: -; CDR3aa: CASSQDSPRGVAKNIQYF; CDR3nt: TGTGCCAGCAGCCAAGATTCCCCCAGGGGCGTAGCCAAAAACATTCAGTACTTC
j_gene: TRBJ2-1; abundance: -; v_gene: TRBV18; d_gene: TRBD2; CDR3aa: CASSPPSGGTGWDEQFF; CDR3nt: TGTGCCAGCTCACCACCCAGCGGGGGAACTGGTTGGGATGAGCAGTTCTTC
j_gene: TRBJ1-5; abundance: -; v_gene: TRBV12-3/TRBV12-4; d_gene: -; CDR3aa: CASSLARRRPQHF; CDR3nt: TGTGCCAGCAGTTTAGCGCGCCGCCGTCCCCAGCATTTT
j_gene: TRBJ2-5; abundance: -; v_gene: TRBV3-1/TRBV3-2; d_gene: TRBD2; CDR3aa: CASSQAGGRGGSETQYF; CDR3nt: TGTGCCAGCAGCCAAGCCGGAGGGCGGGGGGGAAGTGAGACCCAGTACTTC
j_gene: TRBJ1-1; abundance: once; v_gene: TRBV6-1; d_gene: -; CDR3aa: CASSEAHATEAFF; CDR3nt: TGTGCCAGCAGTGAAGCGCATGCGACTGAAGCTTTCTTT
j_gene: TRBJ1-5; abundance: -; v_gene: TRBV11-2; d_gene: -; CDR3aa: CASSLDRNQPQHF; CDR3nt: TGTGCCAGCAGCTTAGACAGAAATCAGCCCCAGCATTTT
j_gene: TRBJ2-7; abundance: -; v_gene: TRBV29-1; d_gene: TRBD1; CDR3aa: CSVEAETGASYEQYF; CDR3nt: TGCAGCGTTGAAGCTGAGACAGGGGCTAGCTACGAGCAGTACTTC
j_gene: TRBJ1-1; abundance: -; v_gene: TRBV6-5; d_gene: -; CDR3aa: CASSSNMNTEAFF; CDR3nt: TGTGCCAGCAGCTCAAACATGAACACTGAAGCTTTCTTT
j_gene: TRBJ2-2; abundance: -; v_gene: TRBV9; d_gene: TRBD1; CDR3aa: CASSTFTGGDTGELFF; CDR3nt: TGTGCCAGCAGCACCTTTACAGGGGGCGACACCGGGGAGCTGTTTTTT
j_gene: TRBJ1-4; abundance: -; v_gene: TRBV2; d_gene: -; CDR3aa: CASSEARGAREKLFF; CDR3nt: TGTGCCAGCAGTGAAGCTCGGGGGGCGCGGGAAAAACTGTTTTTT
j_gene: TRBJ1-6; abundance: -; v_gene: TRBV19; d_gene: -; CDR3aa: CATSTVTGNSPLHF; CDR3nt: TGTGCCACCTCGACAGTGACTGGTAATTCACCCCTCCACTTT
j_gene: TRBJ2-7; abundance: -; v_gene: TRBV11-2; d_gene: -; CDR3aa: CASSLSRDGSVQYF; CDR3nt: TGTGCCAGCAGCTTGTCCAGGGATGGGTCTGTGCAGTACTTC
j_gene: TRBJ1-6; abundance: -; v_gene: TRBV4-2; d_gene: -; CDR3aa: CASSQDGVGNSPLHF; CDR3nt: TGTGCCAGCAGCCAAGACGGGGTTGGAAACTCACCCCTCCACTTT
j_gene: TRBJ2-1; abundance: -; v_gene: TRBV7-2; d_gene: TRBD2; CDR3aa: CASSLGTSGDPSYNEQFF; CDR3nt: TGTGCCAGCAGCTTAGGGACTAGCGGGGACCCCTCCTACAATGAGCAGTTCTTC
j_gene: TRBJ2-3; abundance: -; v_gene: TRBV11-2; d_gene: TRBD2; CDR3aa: CASSSRGGVTDTQYF; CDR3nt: TGTGCCAGCAGCTCCCGCGGGGGGGTGACAGATACGCAGTATTTT